This T cell receptor beta chain was recovered during a study of blood T cell repertoires in COVID-19. For the study at large: COVID-19 samples from acute and convalescent phases originated in the United States, Italy and Spain. PBMCs, B-cell-depleted T cells, or T cells provided the cDNA or gDNA that made up the material.

Clones were sequenced by immunoSEQ multiplex PCR, and TCRdb holds only the in-frame ones, with some missing. The repertoire consists of roughly 180,000 clones, with 81% occurring once and the leading ten covering around 5.1%. Which cohort a participant joined came from the clinical history participants gave. The CDR3 loop spans 16 amino acids. The V end was cut by 0 bases, the J end by 1 base, with 13 bases between. Looked up from germline, CDR1 is LGHNA and CDR2 is YNFKEQ. The TCR was taken from a woman in her thirties or forties with acute COVID-19. The sequenced sample was PBMCs or T cells enriched from blood (not recorded which). This sequence joins TRBV4-2 and TRBJ2-7; D possibly corresponds to TRBD2 (5 bases). The DNA for the CDR3 is TGTGCCAGCAGCCAAGATTTGATGGGCGGGTCCTACGAGCAGTACTTC. Protein sequence: CASSQDLMGGSYEQYF.